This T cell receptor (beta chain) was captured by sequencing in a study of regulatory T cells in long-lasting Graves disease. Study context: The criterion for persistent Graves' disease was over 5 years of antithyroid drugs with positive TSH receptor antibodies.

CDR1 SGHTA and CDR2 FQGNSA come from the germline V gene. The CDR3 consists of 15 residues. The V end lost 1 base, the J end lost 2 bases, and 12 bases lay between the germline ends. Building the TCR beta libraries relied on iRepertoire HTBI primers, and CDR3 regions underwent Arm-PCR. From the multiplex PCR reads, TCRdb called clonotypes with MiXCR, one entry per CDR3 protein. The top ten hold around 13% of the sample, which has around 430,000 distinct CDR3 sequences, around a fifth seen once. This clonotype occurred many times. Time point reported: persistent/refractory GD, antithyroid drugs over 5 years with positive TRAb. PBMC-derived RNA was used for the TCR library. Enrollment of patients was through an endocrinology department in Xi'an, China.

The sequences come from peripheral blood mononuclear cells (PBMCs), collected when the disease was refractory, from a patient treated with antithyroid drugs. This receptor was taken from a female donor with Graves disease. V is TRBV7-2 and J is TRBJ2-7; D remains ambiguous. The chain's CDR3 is CASSLVQFTTYEQYF. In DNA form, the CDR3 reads TGTGCCAGCAGCTTAGTCCAGTTCACTACCTACGAGCAGTACTTC.